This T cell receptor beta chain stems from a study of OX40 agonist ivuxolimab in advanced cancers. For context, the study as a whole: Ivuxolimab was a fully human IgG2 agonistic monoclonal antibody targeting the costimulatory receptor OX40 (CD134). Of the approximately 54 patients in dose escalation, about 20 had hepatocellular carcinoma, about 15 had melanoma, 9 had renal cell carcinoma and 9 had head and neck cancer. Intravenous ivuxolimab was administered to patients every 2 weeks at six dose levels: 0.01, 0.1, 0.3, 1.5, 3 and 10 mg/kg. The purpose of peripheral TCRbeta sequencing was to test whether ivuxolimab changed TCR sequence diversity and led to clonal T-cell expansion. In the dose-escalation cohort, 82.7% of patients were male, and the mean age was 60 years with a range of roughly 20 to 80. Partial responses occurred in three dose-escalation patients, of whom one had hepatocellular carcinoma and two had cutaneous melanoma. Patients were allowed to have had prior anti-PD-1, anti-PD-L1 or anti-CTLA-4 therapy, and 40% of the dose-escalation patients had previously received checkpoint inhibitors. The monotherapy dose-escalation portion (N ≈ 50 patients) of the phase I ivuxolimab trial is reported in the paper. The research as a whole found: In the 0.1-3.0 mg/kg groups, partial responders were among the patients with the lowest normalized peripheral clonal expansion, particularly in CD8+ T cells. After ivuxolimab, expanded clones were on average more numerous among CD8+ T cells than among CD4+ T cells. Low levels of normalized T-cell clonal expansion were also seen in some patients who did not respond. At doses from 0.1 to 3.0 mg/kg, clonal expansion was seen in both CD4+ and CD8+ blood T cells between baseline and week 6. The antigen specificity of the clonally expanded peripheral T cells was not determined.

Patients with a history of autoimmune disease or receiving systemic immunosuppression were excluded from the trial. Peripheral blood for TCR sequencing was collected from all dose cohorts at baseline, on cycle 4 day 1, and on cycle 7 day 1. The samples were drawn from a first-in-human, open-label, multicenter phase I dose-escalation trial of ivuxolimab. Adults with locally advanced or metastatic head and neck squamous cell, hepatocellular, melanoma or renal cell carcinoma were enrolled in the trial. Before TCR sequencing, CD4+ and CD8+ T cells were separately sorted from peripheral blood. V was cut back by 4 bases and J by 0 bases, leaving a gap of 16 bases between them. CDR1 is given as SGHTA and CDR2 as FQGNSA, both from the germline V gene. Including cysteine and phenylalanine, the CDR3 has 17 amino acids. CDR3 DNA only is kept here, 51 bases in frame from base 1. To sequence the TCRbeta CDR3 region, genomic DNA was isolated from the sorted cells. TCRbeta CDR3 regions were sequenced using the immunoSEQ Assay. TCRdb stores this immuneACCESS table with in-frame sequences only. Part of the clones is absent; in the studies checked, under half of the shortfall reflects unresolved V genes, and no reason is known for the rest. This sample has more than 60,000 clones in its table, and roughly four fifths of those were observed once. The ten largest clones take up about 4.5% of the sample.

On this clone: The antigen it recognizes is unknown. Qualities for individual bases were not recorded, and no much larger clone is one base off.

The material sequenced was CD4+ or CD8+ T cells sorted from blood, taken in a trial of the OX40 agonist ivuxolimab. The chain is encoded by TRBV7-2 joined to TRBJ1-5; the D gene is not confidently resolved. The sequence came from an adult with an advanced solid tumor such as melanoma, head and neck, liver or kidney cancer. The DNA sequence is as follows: TGTGCCAGCAGCTCAACCCCAGGATTCTATAGCAATCAGCCCCAGCATTTT. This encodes CASSSTPGFYSNQPQHF.